Listed below are T cell receptor beta chains from one sample, sequenced in a study of CD8 T cells in ankylosing spondylitis. TCRdb passed the 5' RACE reads through MiXCR, listing each CDR3 protein once. The sample has 300,000 to 400,000 distinct CDR3 sequences; over 12% are singletons. Sequencing was performed on blood, either unsorted or a sorted T cell fraction (not recorded which). Receptor source: a male donor with ankylosing spondylitis or in good health (not recorded which). Each CDR3 is given with its conserved first and last residue. The order of the fields is CDR3 length, J gene, clone size, V gene, D gene, CDR3 protein, CDR3 DNA. The D gene is left open where the match is weak. Some rows mark clone size as missing; the rest say once, few, many or name a class of expanded clone.

cdr3_length: 14; j_call: TRBJ2-2; clone_size: few; v_call: TRBV6-1; d_call: NA; cdr3_aa: CASGQQGNTGELFF; cdr3_nt: TGTGCCAGCGGACAACAGGGGAACACCGGGGAGCTGTTTTTT
cdr3_length: 14; j_call: TRBJ1-2; clone_size: many; v_call: TRBV7-2; d_call: NA; cdr3_aa: CASSFPGVPGGYTF; cdr3_nt: TGTGCCAGCAGCTTTCCCGGCGTCCCCGGGGGCTACACCTTC
cdr3_length: 13; j_call: TRBJ2-3; clone_size: NA; v_call: TRBV5-1; d_call: NA; cdr3_aa: CASSLAMRDTQYF; cdr3_nt: TGCGCCAGCAGCTTGGCTATGAGAGATACGCAGTATTTT
cdr3_length: 19; j_call: TRBJ2-1; clone_size: NA; v_call: TRBV27; d_call: NA; cdr3_aa: CASSLYDPSSQGMLHEQFF; cdr3_nt: TGTGCCAGCAGTTTATACGATCCATCCAGCCAGGGGATGCTCCATGAGCAGTTCTTC
cdr3_length: 18; j_call: TRBJ2-2; clone_size: few; v_call: TRBV11-1; d_call: NA; cdr3_aa: CASSFVWGTGLNTGELFF; cdr3_nt: TGTGCCAGCAGCTTTGTTTGGGGGACGGGACTCAACACCGGGGAGCTGTTTTTT
cdr3_length: 13; j_call: TRBJ1-2; clone_size: NA; v_call: TRBV15; d_call: NA; cdr3_aa: CATSSGVRQGYTF; cdr3_nt: TGTGCCACCAGCAGCGGGGTCAGGCAAGGCTACACCTTC
cdr3_length: 15; j_call: TRBJ1-2; clone_size: many; v_call: TRBV20-1; d_call: TRBD1; cdr3_aa: CSASTGQVRGYGYTF; cdr3_nt: TGCAGTGCTTCCACGGGACAGGTCCGCGGATATGGCTACACCTTC
cdr3_length: 15; j_call: TRBJ1-4; clone_size: few; v_call: TRBV18; d_call: NA; cdr3_aa: CASSPSEGSGEKLFF; cdr3_nt: TGTGCCAGCTCACCTAGTGAGGGGTCCGGAGAAAAACTGTTTTTT
cdr3_length: 15; j_call: TRBJ2-1; clone_size: few; v_call: TRBV5-4; d_call: TRBD2; cdr3_aa: CASSSGLAFGNEQFF; cdr3_nt: TGTGCCAGCAGTTCGGGACTAGCGTTCGGCAATGAGCAGTTCTTC
cdr3_length: 19; j_call: TRBJ2-6; clone_size: NA; v_call: TRBV2; d_call: NA; cdr3_aa: CASSDSPGHTSSGANVLTF; cdr3_nt: TGTGCCAGCAGTGATTCTCCGGGACACACCAGCTCTGGGGCCAACGTCCTGACTTTC
cdr3_length: 14; j_call: TRBJ2-7; clone_size: NA; v_call: TRBV6-2/TRBV6-3; d_call: NA; cdr3_aa: CASSYLRDFYEQYF; cdr3_nt: TGTGCCAGCAGTTACCTCCGGGACTTTTACGAGCAGTACTTC
cdr3_length: 15; j_call: TRBJ1-5; clone_size: many; v_call: TRBV6-5; d_call: TRBD1; cdr3_aa: CASSSGQGVNQPQHF; cdr3_nt: TGTGCCAGCAGTTCGGGACAGGGGGTGAATCAGCCCCAGCATTTT
cdr3_length: 12; j_call: TRBJ1-2; clone_size: few; v_call: TRBV18; d_call: NA; cdr3_aa: CASSVGEYGYTF; cdr3_nt: TGTGCCAGCTCCGTGGGGGAATATGGCTACACCTTC
cdr3_length: 13; j_call: TRBJ1-5; clone_size: NA; v_call: TRBV7-2; d_call: NA; cdr3_aa: CASSPGVRQPQHF; cdr3_nt: TGTGCCAGCAGCCCAGGGGTTAGACAGCCCCAGCATTTT
cdr3_length: 15; j_call: TRBJ2-7; clone_size: NA; v_call: TRBV9; d_call: NA; cdr3_aa: CASSVEGGFSYEQYF; cdr3_nt: TGTGCCAGCAGCGTAGAGGGGGGGTTCTCCTACGAGCAGTACTTC
cdr3_length: 14; j_call: TRBJ2-3; clone_size: NA; v_call: TRBV10-3; d_call: TRBD2; cdr3_aa: CAILAGGRTDTQYF; cdr3_nt: TGTGCCATCCTAGCGGGGGGGCGAACAGATACGCAGTATTTT
cdr3_length: 13; j_call: TRBJ2-3; clone_size: NA; v_call: TRBV29-1; d_call: NA; cdr3_aa: CSVDWIKTDTQYF; cdr3_nt: TGCAGCGTTGATTGGATAAAGACAGATACGCAGTATTTT
cdr3_length: 13; j_call: TRBJ1-1; clone_size: NA; v_call: TRBV4-1; d_call: NA; cdr3_aa: CASSPTLGTEAFF; cdr3_nt: TGCGCCAGCAGCCCGACCCTGGGCACTGAAGCTTTCTTT
cdr3_length: 14; j_call: TRBJ2-3; clone_size: NA; v_call: TRBV5-1; d_call: NA; cdr3_aa: CASSVNSPTDTQYF; cdr3_nt: TGCGCCAGCAGCGTTAACTCCCCCACAGATACGCAGTATTTT
cdr3_length: 14; j_call: TRBJ2-1; clone_size: few; v_call: TRBV5-1; d_call: TRBD2; cdr3_aa: CASSTGLAGVARFF; cdr3_nt: TGCGCCAGCAGCACCGGACTAGCGGGAGTGGCTCGGTTCTTC
cdr3_length: 13; j_call: TRBJ2-3; clone_size: NA; v_call: TRBV7-2; d_call: NA; cdr3_aa: CASSPAAADTQYF; cdr3_nt: TGTGCCAGCAGCCCCGCCGCGGCAGATACGCAGTATTTT
cdr3_length: 16; j_call: TRBJ2-1; clone_size: NA; v_call: TRBV5-6; d_call: TRBD2; cdr3_aa: CASRTGLAGSYNEQFF; cdr3_nt: TGTGCCAGCAGGACCGGGCTAGCGGGTTCCTACAATGAGCAGTTCTTC
cdr3_length: 15; j_call: TRBJ1-1; clone_size: NA; v_call: TRBV5-6; d_call: NA; cdr3_aa: CASSLVGRENTEAFF; cdr3_nt: TGTGCCAGCAGCTTGGTGGGCAGGGAGAACACTGAAGCTTTCTTT
cdr3_length: 16; j_call: TRBJ2-5; clone_size: few; v_call: TRBV3-1; d_call: TRBD2; cdr3_aa: CASSQDLLAGQETQYF; cdr3_nt: TGTGCCAGCAGCCAAGATCTACTAGCGGGGCAAGAGACCCAGTACTTC
cdr3_length: 14; j_call: TRBJ2-3; clone_size: few; v_call: TRBV5-1; d_call: NA; cdr3_aa: CASSLDFRGDTQYF; cdr3_nt: TGCGCCAGCAGCTTGGACTTCCGAGGAGATACGCAGTATTTT
cdr3_length: 13; j_call: TRBJ2-3; clone_size: few; v_call: TRBV10-3; d_call: NA; cdr3_aa: CAIRKDSTDTQYF; cdr3_nt: TGTGCCATCAGGAAGGACAGCACAGATACGCAGTATTTT
cdr3_length: 13; j_call: TRBJ1-5; clone_size: NA; v_call: TRBV20-1; d_call: NA; cdr3_aa: CSAQDSSNQPQHF; cdr3_nt: TGCAGTGCCCAAGACAGCTCCAATCAGCCCCAGCATTTT
cdr3_length: 14; j_call: TRBJ2-2; clone_size: many; v_call: TRBV12-3/TRBV12-4; d_call: NA; cdr3_aa: CASPPPENTGELFF; cdr3_nt: TGTGCCAGCCCCCCCCCCGAGAACACCGGGGAGCTGTTTTTT
cdr3_length: 15; j_call: TRBJ2-1; clone_size: NA; v_call: TRBV11-1; d_call: TRBD2; cdr3_aa: CASSLRTSGHNEQFF; cdr3_nt: TGTGCCAGCAGCTTAAGGACTAGCGGCCACAATGAGCAGTTCTTC
cdr3_length: 13; j_call: TRBJ1-2; clone_size: NA; v_call: TRBV12-3/TRBV12-4; d_call: NA; cdr3_aa: CASKEGGLGGYTF; cdr3_nt: TGTGCCAGCAAAGAGGGGGGATTAGGAGGCTACACCTTC
cdr3_length: 13; j_call: TRBJ1-1; clone_size: few; v_call: TRBV10-2; d_call: NA; cdr3_aa: CASLRRDDTEAFF; cdr3_nt: TGCGCCAGCCTAAGACGGGACGACACTGAAGCTTTCTTT
cdr3_length: 14; j_call: TRBJ1-5; clone_size: many; v_call: TRBV7-9; d_call: NA; cdr3_aa: CASSLEGAGQPQHF; cdr3_nt: TGCGCCAGCAGCTTGGAAGGGGCTGGTCAGCCCCAGCATTTT
cdr3_length: 11; j_call: TRBJ2-5; clone_size: NA; v_call: TRBV6-5; d_call: NA; cdr3_aa: CASTQMETQYF; cdr3_nt: TGTGCCAGCACCCAAATGGAGACCCAGTACTTC
cdr3_length: 13; j_call: TRBJ1-2; clone_size: NA; v_call: TRBV12-3/TRBV12-4; d_call: NA; cdr3_aa: CASSRTGLGGYTF; cdr3_nt: TGTGCCAGCAGTCGAACAGGGCTAGGTGGCTACACCTTC
cdr3_length: 18; j_call: TRBJ2-1; clone_size: few; v_call: TRBV11-1; d_call: TRBD2; cdr3_aa: CASSGGKLAGRTYNEQFF; cdr3_nt: TGTGCCAGCAGCGGGGGGAAGCTAGCGGGCAGAACCTACAATGAGCAGTTCTTC
cdr3_length: 18; j_call: TRBJ1-5; clone_size: NA; v_call: TRBV11-2; d_call: NA; cdr3_aa: CASSLVGQGAYSNQPQHF; cdr3_nt: TGTGCCAGCAGCTTAGTGGGTCAGGGTGCTTATAGCAATCAGCCCCAGCATTTT
cdr3_length: 15; j_call: TRBJ2-3; clone_size: NA; v_call: TRBV12-5; d_call: NA; cdr3_aa: CASGGGRHSTDTQYF; cdr3_nt: TGTGCTAGTGGTGGGGGGCGCCATTCTACAGATACGCAGTATTTT
cdr3_length: 16; j_call: TRBJ2-3; clone_size: few; v_call: TRBV12-3/TRBV12-4; d_call: NA; cdr3_aa: CASSLRGTEGTDTQYF; cdr3_nt: TGTGCCAGCAGTTTAAGGGGAACGGAGGGCACAGATACGCAGTATTTT
cdr3_length: 14; j_call: TRBJ1-5; clone_size: many; v_call: TRBV29-1; d_call: NA; cdr3_aa: CSVRAGNLNQPQHF; cdr3_nt: TGCAGCGTTAGAGCCGGGAATCTTAATCAGCCCCAGCATTTT
cdr3_length: 16; j_call: TRBJ2-1; clone_size: few; v_call: TRBV20-1; d_call: TRBD2; cdr3_aa: CSAPRLAGGGYNEQFF; cdr3_nt: TGCAGTGCCCCTCGACTAGCGGGGGGCGGGTACAATGAGCAGTTCTTC
cdr3_length: 14; j_call: TRBJ2-3; clone_size: NA; v_call: TRBV5-1; d_call: NA; cdr3_aa: CASSLEAGAGTQYF; cdr3_nt: TGCGCCAGCAGCTTGGAGGCTGGTGCGGGTACGCAGTATTTT
cdr3_length: 16; j_call: TRBJ2-3; clone_size: NA; v_call: TRBV5-1; d_call: TRBD2; cdr3_aa: CASSPGVAGVLDTQYF; cdr3_nt: TGCGCCAGCAGCCCCGGGGTAGCGGGGGTTCTGGATACGCAGTATTTT
cdr3_length: 15; j_call: TRBJ2-7; clone_size: NA; v_call: TRBV3-1; d_call: TRBD2; cdr3_aa: CASSQGLAGTYEQYF; cdr3_nt: TGTGCCAGCAGCCAAGGTCTAGCGGGAACATACGAGCAGTACTTC